This T cell receptor (beta chain) was identified in a study of blood T cell repertoires in COVID-19. Background on the study: Italy, Spain and the United States were the sources of the convalescent and acute COVID-19 samples. PBMCs, B-cell-depleted T cells, or T cells provided the cDNA or gDNA that made up the material.

There are 16 residues in the CDR3. The ends lost 2 bases at V and 1 base at J; junction bases unmatched: 7. Germline loops: CDR1 SGHRS, CDR2 YFSETQ. Assay used: immunoSEQ multiplex PCR; TCRdb lists only in-frame clones, some missing. The table lists 70,000 to 100,000 clones, about 90% of them singletons. Sequences were obtained from peripheral blood. The chain recombines TRBV5-1 with TRBJ1-1; 8 nucleotides line up with TRBD1. This receptor was identified in a man aged 50 to 60 with COVID-19, enrolled during active disease. The CDR3 protein is CASSFGPQGANTEAFF. In nucleotides, the CDR3 is TGCGCCAGCAGCTTCGGGCCCCAGGGGGCGAACACTGAAGCTTTCTTT.